The sequence of this TCR beta chain was determined in a study of T cell responses to AZD1222 COVID-19 vaccine. CDR1 and CDR2 from the germline V gene are MNHEY and SVGEGT. The CDR3 contains 14 residues. V shed 6 bases and J shed 7 bases, with 15 bases lying between them. Produced via immunoSEQ multiplex PCR; TCRdb's table is partial and in-frame only. The table shows 150,000 to 180,000 clones, with about 88% occurring only once. The chain is built from TRBV6-2 or TRBV6-3 and TRBJ2-2; D is unclear. The source is an adult in good health. Sequencing was performed on peripheral blood, taken on day 0 of AZD1222 vaccination. The CDR3 region has the DNA TGTGCCAGCAGCAGGTCGGCAGGCAGCGGGGAGCTGTTTTTT. This gives the protein CASSRSAGSGELFF.